This TCR beta chain was found in a study of shared clonotypes between healthy human individuals. Evenly divided among several immunoSEQ plates was the genomic DNA of each subset. As originally analysed: ImmunoSEQ output held junction-only sequences without quality scores, so filtering differed. Repertoires were generated with immunoSEQ multiplex PCR, while TCRdb's copy carries only in-frame clones and drops some. That table gives V, J and clone size, and the DNA gave D and trimming. This sample has over a million clones, with 75% to 80% found just once. Study results and caveats: Naive subsets, compared against memory subsets, generally had larger estimated richness values. A few donors showed sharing of approximately 5% of naive CD4 clonotypes.

This clone showed up just once. Its antigen is not known. This CDR3 contains 16 residues. Germline CDR1 is SGHRS and CDR2 is YFSETQ. Trimming cost V 4 bases and J 12 bases; bases outside gene matches: 14. The specimen sequenced was memory CD4+ T cells from PBMCs. The subset here: CD45RA-negative fraction. The sequence was obtained from a man between 18 and 35 years old in good health. Some clones in this sample may be carry-over from other donors' samples. The J gene is TRBJ2-1, the V gene TRBV5-1; 12 bases map to TRBD2. As DNA, the CDR3 is TGCGCCAGCAGCCTGGATCCGACTAGCGGGGGCATAGGGCAGTTCTTC. It yields the protein CASSLDPTSGGIGQFF. The variable domain in full, with the rest retrieved from reference TRBV5-1 and TRBJ2-1, is KAGVTQTPRYLIKTRGQQVTLSCSPISGHRSVSWYQQTPGQGLQFLFEYFSETQRNKGNFPGRFSGRQFSNSRSEMNVSTLELGDSALYLCASSLDPTSGGIGQFFGPGTRLTVL.